One sample yielded the 14 T cell receptor beta chains listed below, sequenced in a study of blood T cell repertoires in COVID-19. Profiling relied on immunoSEQ multiplex PCR, and the TCRdb table lists in-frame clones only, not all of them. The sample yields roughly 200,000 clones, over 75% seen once. Sequencing was done on a sample of peripheral blood. Every receptor here comes from a man aged 45 to 65 with COVID-19, enrolled during active disease.

This chain joins TRBV7-3 and TRBJ2-1, with 7 bases identical to TRBD2. Trimming removed 5 bases from V and 4 bases from J; junction bases left unmatched: 14. Germline V gene sequence: CDR1 SGHTA, CDR2 FQGTGA. The CDR3 is 17 amino acids. CDR3 loop: CASSPAAAGKGYNEQFF. The CDR3 nucleotides are TGTGCCAGCAGCCCCGCTGCAGCGGGAAAGGGGTACAATGAGCAGTTCTTC.

This chain uses TRBV18 with TRBJ1-3; 7 positions match TRBD1. CDR1 and CDR2 (germline): KGHSH, LQKENI. The V gene end was trimmed by 3 bases and the J gene end by 1 base; junction bases not matched to a gene: 0. The CDR3 is 14 residues long. DNA of the CDR3: TGTGCCAGCTCACCGACAGGGTCTGGAAACACCATATATTTT. It specifies CASSPTGSGNTIYF.

The chain carries TRBV7-3 and TRBJ2-3, with 10 bases that match TRBD2. Trimming removed 5 bases from V and 3 bases from J; junction bases left unmatched: 14. Germline V gives CDR1 SGHTA, CDR2 FQGTGA. The length of the CDR3 is 18 residues. The CDR3 DNA is TGTGCCAGCAGCCCTCATGGGACTAGCGATTCGGCTACAGATACGCAGTATTTT. This gives the protein CASSPHGTSDSATDTQYF.

CDR3: CASSSWTESSYNSPLHF. CDR3 nucleotide sequence: TGTGCCAGCAGCTCTTGGACAGAGAGCTCCTATAATTCACCCCTCCACTTT. The chain employs TRBV5-6 and TRBJ1-6; weak D call: TRBD1 (6 bases). The germline V and J ends were trimmed by 3 bases and 0 bases, with 13 bases remaining between them. The CDR3 runs 17 residues. The germline V gene has CDR1 SGHDT and CDR2 YYEEEE.

The chain carries TRBV19 and TRBJ2-1; perhaps TRBD2 as D (5 bases). The CDR3 sequence is 15 residues long. V dropped 10 bases and J dropped 4 bases, with 20 bases sitting between them. Germline loops: CDR1 LNHDA, CDR2 SQIVND (reference sequence). The CDR3 sequence is CATTPLDGGYNEQFF. DNA of the CDR3: TGTGCCACCACGCCGTTGGATGGAGGTTACAATGAGCAGTTCTTC.

The chain uses TRBV6-6 and TRBJ1-2, with D possibly matching TRBD1 (5 bases). The V gene lost 6 bases and the J gene lost 10 bases, with 24 bases spanning the gap. The CDR3 runs 15 residues. Looked up from germline, CDR1 is MNHNY and CDR2 is SVGAGI (reference sequence). DNA for the CDR3: TGTGCCAGCAGCCACGCGGGGGTCCCCCTTTCTGTCTACACCTTC. Protein product: CASSHAGVPLSVYTF.

The chain carries TRBV18 and TRBJ2-3; 10 nucleotides align to TRBD2. Germline CDR1 and CDR2: KGHSH and LQKENI. The CDR3 runs 14 residues. Unmatched junction bases numbered 11, after V lost 4 bases and J lost 13 bases. CDR3 in amino acids: CASSLSSGSATEYF. In DNA form, the CDR3 reads TGTGCCAGCTCACTGTCTAGCGGGAGCGCAACGGAGTATTTT.

The V gene is TRBV7-9, the J gene TRBJ2-1; TRBD2 agrees at 14 bases. J was trimmed by 0 bases and V by 5 bases; bases with no gene match: 9. The length of the CDR3 is 19 residues. Germline CDR1 reads SEHNR; CDR2 reads FQNEAQ (reference sequence). The CDR3 nucleotides are TGTGCCAGCAGCCCCAGGGGACTAGCGGGGGCCTCCTCCTACAATGAGCAGTTCTTC. As protein: CASSPRGLAGASSYNEQFF.

The V call is TRBV1, the J call TRBJ2-1; the table's TRBD1 call for D was not verified on the DNA. TRBV1 is recorded as a pseudogene. The CDR3 is made up of 16 amino acids. The CDR3, as DNA: TGCACCAGCAGCCATTTCGCCAGGGGTCCCCCCAATGAGCAGTTCTTC. Translated, it gives CTSSHFARGPPNEQFF.

V is TRBV7-2 and J is TRBJ2-5; 12 bases are a match to TRBD2. The CDR3 contains 16 residues. V dropped 5 bases and J dropped 1; count of bases not matched to a gene: 5. Germline-derived CDR1 and CDR2 are SGHTA and FQGNSA. CDR3 nucleotides: TGTGCCAGCAGCCAGCGACTAGCGGGGGCCCAAGAGACCCAGTACTTC. It codes for CASSQRLAGAQETQYF. The whole variable domain, remainder taken from reference TRBV7-2 and TRBJ2-5, is GAGVSQSPSNKVTEKGKDVELRCDPISGHTALYWYRQSLGQGLEFLIYFQGNSAPDKSGLPSDRFSAERTGGSVSTLTIQRTQQEDSAVYLCASSQRLAGAQETQYFGPGTRLLVL.

The chain couples TRBV3-1 (or the pseudogene TRBV3-2) to TRBJ2-1; TRBD1 might be the D (6 bases). Deletions cut 4 bases from V and 5 bases from J, with 21 bases between. Per the germline V gene, CDR1 is LGHDT and CDR2 is YNNKEL (reference sequence). This CDR3 spans 17 amino acids. In DNA form, the CDR3 reads TGTGCCAGCAGCCCTAAGACGGACAGCCTAACCAACAATGAGCAGTTCTTC. As protein: CASSPKTDSLTNNEQFF.

The CDR3 region has the DNA TGTGCCAGCAGCTCCAACCCGGGGGTCACAGATACGCAGTATTTT. It translates to CASSSNPGVTDTQYF. The rearrangement links TRBV7-3 to TRBJ2-3, with D possibly matching TRBD2 (6 bases). This CDR3 is built from 15 residues. Trimming removed 4 bases from V and 2 bases from J, with 13 bases in between. Germline V gene lookup returns CDR1 SGHTA and CDR2 FQGTGA.

The rearrangement links TRBV5-4 to TRBJ2-7, with 7 bases that match TRBD1. The CDR3 contains 15 residues. Germline assignment: CDR1 SGHNT and CDR2 YYREEE (reference sequence). Trimming at V came to 4 bases and at J to 0 bases, leaving 7 bases not matched to a gene. CDR3 region: CASSRNRGDSYEQYF. Here the CDR3 DNA reads TGTGCCAGCAGCCGGAACAGGGGAGACTCCTACGAGCAGTACTTC.

The chain links TRBV4-2 to TRBJ1-6; D is unclear. CDR3 size: 15 residues. Trimming removed 1 base from V and 1 base from J, with 5 bases in between. The germline V gene encodes CDR1 LGHNA and CDR2 YNFKEQ. The CDR3 loop reads CASSQGRSYNSPLHF. The CDR3 DNA is TGTGCCAGCAGCCAAGGGAGATCCTATAATTCACCCCTCCACTTT.